The sequence of this T cell receptor beta chain was determined in a study of neurological immune-mediated disorders. Whole-study results and caveats: HTLV-1-associated myelopathy ranked highest for TCR clonal expansion and multiple sclerosis lowest, beneath healthy controls. The phylogenetic placement of 18 of 34 multiple sclerosis patients' repertoires in one related-CDR3 cluster constitutes a possible signature. With the multiple sclerosis repertoire cluster, neither clinical nor MRI features showed any association.

The ends were cut back, 4 bases at V and 7 bases at J, with 13 bases in the middle. The CDR3 consists of 14 residues. CDR1 is MGHRA, CDR2 YSYEKL, per germline. This clonotype was observed at least ten times. Its antigen is still unknown. Every sequencing run drew on 15-18 subjects and yielded over 180 million TCR-beta sequences. TCRdb redid the calling of the 5' RACE reads with MiXCR, one entry per CDR3 protein. The table includes fewer than 75,000 distinct CDR3 sequences, roughly 4.5% detected once. J is TRBJ2-2 and V is TRBV4-1; D is unresolved. Material: PBMCs. This TCR was sampled from a young man with multiple sclerosis. The CDR3 bases are TGCGCCAGCAGCCCACGTAGGTTCGGCGGGGAGCTGTTTTTT. It codes for CASSPRRFGGELFF.